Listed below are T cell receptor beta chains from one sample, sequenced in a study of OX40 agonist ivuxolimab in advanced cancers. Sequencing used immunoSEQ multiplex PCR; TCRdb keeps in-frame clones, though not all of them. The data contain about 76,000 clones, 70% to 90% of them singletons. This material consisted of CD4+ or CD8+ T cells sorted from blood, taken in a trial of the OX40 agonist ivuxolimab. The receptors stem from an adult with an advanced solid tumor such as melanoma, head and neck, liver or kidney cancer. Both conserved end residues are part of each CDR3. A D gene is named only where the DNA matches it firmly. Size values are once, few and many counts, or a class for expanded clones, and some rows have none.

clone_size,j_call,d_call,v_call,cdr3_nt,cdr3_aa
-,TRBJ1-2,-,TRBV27,TGTGCCAGCAGTTCCCGGGGCCCACTAGGCTATGGCTACACCTTC,CASSSRGPLGYGYTF
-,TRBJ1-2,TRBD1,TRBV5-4,TGTGCCAGCAGCTTTGGGACAGGGGGCGCCATGGTCGATGGCTACACCTTC,CASSFGTGGAMVDGYTF
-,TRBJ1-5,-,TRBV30,TGTGCCTGGAGTGTACGCGGGTTTAGCAATCAGCCCCAGCATTTT,CAWSVRGFSNQPQHF
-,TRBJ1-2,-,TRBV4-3,TGCGCCAGCAGCCAAGACCCGGCCGGTAACTATGGCTACACCTTC,CASSQDPAGNYGYTF
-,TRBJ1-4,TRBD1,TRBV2,TGTGCCAGCTCTACCGGGACAGGCATTGAAAAACTGTTTTTT,CASSTGTGIEKLFF
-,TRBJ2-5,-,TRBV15,TGTGCCACCAGCAGAGATCCGAGCGAGACCCAGTACTTC,CATSRDPSETQYF
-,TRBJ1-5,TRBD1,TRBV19,TGTGCCAGCCTTACAGGGGGTAGCAATCAGCCCCAGCATTTT,CASLTGGSNQPQHF
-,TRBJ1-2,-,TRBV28,TGTGCCAGTATGAGGGGGGCTATCTATGGCTACACCTTC,CASMRGAIYGYTF
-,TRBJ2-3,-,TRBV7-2,TGTGCCAGCAGCTTAGCACGGAACACAGATACGCAGTATTTT,CASSLARNTDTQYF
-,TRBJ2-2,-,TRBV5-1,TGCGCCAGCAGCCCCCAGGCGAACACCGGGGAGCTGTTTTTT,CASSPQANTGELFF
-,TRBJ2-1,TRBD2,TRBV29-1,TGCAGCGTTAAAAGACTAGCGGGAGAGCAGTTCTTC,CSVKRLAGEQFF
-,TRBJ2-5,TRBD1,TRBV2,TGTGCCAGCAGTGGTCACAGGGGCCAGGAGACCCAGTACTTC,CASSGHRGQETQYF
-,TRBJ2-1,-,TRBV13,TGTGCCAGCAGCTTACCCACTAGCTACAATGAGCAGTTCTTC,CASSLPTSYNEQFF
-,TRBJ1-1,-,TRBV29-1,TGCAGCGTTGGCCAGGGCTTCACTGAAGCTTTCTTT,CSVGQGFTEAFF
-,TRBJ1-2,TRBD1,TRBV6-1,TGTGCCAGCACCCTAAGACAGGGTTATGACTATGGCTACACCTTC,CASTLRQGYDYGYTF
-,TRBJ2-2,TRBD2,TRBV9,TGTGCCAGCACCTTAGCGGGGGCGAACACCGGGGAGCTGTTTTTT,CASTLAGANTGELFF
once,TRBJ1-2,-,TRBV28,TGTGCCAGCAGTCCCGCGACAGCTACCTCTAACTATGGCTACACCTTC,CASSPATATSNYGYTF
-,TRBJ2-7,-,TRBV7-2,TGTGCCAGCAGCCCTGGGAGCACCTACGAGCAGTACTTC,CASSPGSTYEQYF
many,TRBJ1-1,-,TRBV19,TGTGCCAGTAATTCTATGTCGGGCACTGAAGCTTTCTTT,CASNSMSGTEAFF
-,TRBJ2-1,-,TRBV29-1,TGCAGCGCCGAGGGGTCTGGGGCCTACAATGAGCAGTTCTTC,CSAEGSGAYNEQFF
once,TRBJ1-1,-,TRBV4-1,TGCGCCAGCAGCCAAAAGGCTAGTGAAGCTTTCTTT,CASSQKASEAFF
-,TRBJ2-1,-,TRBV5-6,TGTGCCAGCAGCACTTGGGGAATCGATGAGCAGTTCTTC,CASSTWGIDEQFF
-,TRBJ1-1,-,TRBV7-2,TGTGCCAGCAGCTACGCTGCGAACACTGAAGCTTTCTTT,CASSYAANTEAFF
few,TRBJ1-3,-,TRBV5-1,TGCGCCAGCAGAACAGAGAGCTCTGGAAACACCATATATTTT,CASRTESSGNTIYF
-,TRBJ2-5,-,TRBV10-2,TGCGCCAGCTCGCCAGACGCTCGGGGGACCCAGTACTTC,CASSPDARGTQYF
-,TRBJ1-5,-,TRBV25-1,TGTGCCAGCAGTTCGCGTGATCAGCCCCAGCATTTT,CASSSRDQPQHF
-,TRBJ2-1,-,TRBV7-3,TGTGCCAGCAGCTTAGTGCGGGAAAGCAATGAGCAGTTCTTC,CASSLVRESNEQFF
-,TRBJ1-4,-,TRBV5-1,TGCGCCAGCAGCGGACCAGGCTCAACTAATGAAAAACTGTTTTTT,CASSGPGSTNEKLFF
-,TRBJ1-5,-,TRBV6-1,TGTGCCAGCAGTGAAGGGTTACTGGGGTTGGATCAGCCCCAGCATTTT,CASSEGLLGLDQPQHF
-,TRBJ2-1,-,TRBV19,TGTGCCAGTAGTATGTCCAGGCGAGCTAGTAGGATCCATGAGCAGTTCTTC,CASSMSRRASRIHEQFF
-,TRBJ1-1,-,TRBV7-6,TGTGCCAGCAGCTTGGGGGGAGTGAACACTGAAGCTTTCTTT,CASSLGGVNTEAFF
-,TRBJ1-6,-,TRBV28,TGTGCCAGCAGTTCAACCCCAGGGAAACGATATTCACCCCTCCACTTT,CASSSTPGKRYSPLHF
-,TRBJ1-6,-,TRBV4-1,TGCGCCAGCAGCCAAGAGATAAGGGCAGCATCCTATAATTCACCCCTCCACTTT,CASSQEIRAASYNSPLHF
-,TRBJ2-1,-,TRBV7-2,TGTGCCAGCAGCTTAGCGACAGGTTTTCCCTACAATGAGCAGTTCTTC,CASSLATGFPYNEQFF
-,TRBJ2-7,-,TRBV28,TGTGCCAGCACCAGAGCAGGGTACGAGCAGTACTTC,CASTRAGYEQYF
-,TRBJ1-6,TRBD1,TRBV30,TGTGCCTGGAGTGCAGGGGGTGGTTCACCCCTCCACTTT,CAWSAGGGSPLHF
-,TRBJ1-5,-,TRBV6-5,TGTGCCAGCAGTTACTCCAGCCAGAACGAGCCCCAGCATTTT,CASSYSSQNEPQHF
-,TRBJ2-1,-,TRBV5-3,TGTGCCAGAAGCCATGGGGGGACGGGGGTGTACAATGAGCAGTTCTTC,CARSHGGTGVYNEQFF
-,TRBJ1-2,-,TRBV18,TGTGCCAGCTCACCGGAGGGTGTAGGCTACACCTTC,CASSPEGVGYTF
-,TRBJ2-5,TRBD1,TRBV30,TGTGCCTGGAGAGCCAGGGGGCAAGCAGAGACCCAGTACTTC,CAWRARGQAETQYF
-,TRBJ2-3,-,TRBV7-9,TGTGCCAGCAGCACTGCCCGGGGCGGGACCAAGTTTCGCACAGATACGCAGTATTTT,CASSTARGGTKFRTDTQYF